What follows are 8 T cell receptor beta chains derived from one specimen sequenced in a study of T cells in women clearing cervical HPV infection. Using immunoSEQ multiplex PCR, the repertoire was profiled, and TCRdb retains in-frame clones only, with some absent. The specimen's table records more than 20,000 clones. The sequencing sample was made of blood buffy coat. These receptors were obtained from a woman aged 18 to 69 with a cervical HPV16 infection that either progressed to CIN3+ or cleared (not recorded which).

Comment on this clone: The read terminates 3 residues ahead of where the CDR3 ends, so the germline J gene completes it. The rearrangement joins TRBV29-1 to TRBJ2-7, with 9 bases aligning to TRBD1. This CDR3 has 12 amino acids. The junction had 5 bases not matched to a gene; V was cut back by 7 bases and J by 4 bases. Germline V lookup: CDR1 SQVTM, CDR2 ANQGSEA. CDR3 DNA (partial): TGCAGCGGGTGGACAGGGGAATACGAG. Translating gives CSGWTGEYE. The complete CDR3 protein is CSGWTGEYEQYF.

On this clone: The CDR3 is cut off 3 residues early in the read; its end comes from the germline J gene. The chain is built from TRBV20-1 and TRBJ1-2; D is unresolved. V was pared by 8 bases and J by 0 bases, with 10 bases between. The CDR3 loop spans 12 amino acids. The V gene's germline CDR1 is DFQATT and CDR2 SNEGSKA (reference sequence). The CDR3: CSSSLANYGYTF. CDR3 DNA, as far as it was read: TGCAGTTCAAGTTTAGCTAACTATGGC.

In the case of this clone: The read terminates 3 residues ahead of where the CDR3 ends, so the germline J gene completes it. The chain recombines TRBV7-9 with TRBJ1-1; no clear D. This CDR3 is built from 13 residues. Looked up from germline, CDR1 is SEHNR and CDR2 is FQNEAQ (reference sequence). The CDR3 sequence: CASPSAFGQVAFF. The DNA read from the CDR3 is TGTGCCAGCCCCTCCGCTTTTGGCCAAGTC.

A word on this clone: Coverage ceases 3 residues before the CDR3 finishes, and the germline J gene fills in the end. The chain uses TRBV5-5 and TRBJ2-7, with D possibly called TRBD1 or TRBD2 (5 bases each). The CDR3 loop spans 13 amino acids. Germline loops: CDR1 SGHKS, CDR2 YYEKEE (reference sequence). V was cut by 0 bases and J by 6 bases, with 10 bases left in between. The covered CDR3 bases are TGTGCCAGCAGCTTGGGAGGGGCTCGCGAG. Translated, it gives CASSLGGARE. The full CDR3 protein reads CASSLGGAREQYF.

Of note for this clone: With the read ending 3 residues before the CDR3 end, the germline J gene is used to fill in that end. V usage is TRBV5-4 and J usage is TRBJ2-7; TRBD1 agrees at 7 bases. The V and J ends lost 0 bases and 5 bases, in that order; junction bases with no gene match: 5. This CDR3 has 14 residues. Germline V gene lookup returns CDR1 SGHNT and CDR2 YYREEE (reference sequence). The CDR3 region is CASSLGGQGDEQYF. CDR3 bases read: TGTGCCAGCAGCTTGGGTGGGCAGGGGGACGAG. The full variable domain, its missing parts supplied by reference TRBV5-4 and TRBJ2-7, is ETGVTQSPTHLIKTRGQQVTLRCSSQSGHNTVSWYQQALGQGPQFIFQYYREEENGRGNFPPRFSGLQFPNYSSELNVNALELDDSALYLCASSLGGQGDEQYFGPGTRLTVT.

Points on this clone: From the germline J gene comes the end of the CDR3, since the read stops 3 residues before it. V gene TRBV2 combines with J gene TRBJ1-6; 7 bases are shared with TRBD1. Germline V gene lookup returns CDR1 SNHLY and CDR2 FYNNEI. The CDR3 contains 14 residues. Trimming cost V 6 bases and J 10 bases; bases outside gene matches: 9. The sequenced part of the CDR3 DNA is TGTGCCAGCAGAGTAACAGGGGAAAGCTCACCC. It translates to CASRVTGESSP. Given in full, the CDR3 is CASRVTGESSPLHF.

About this clone itself: The read terminates 3 residues before the CDR3 end, so the remaining end is supplied by the germline J gene. The J gene is TRBJ1-5, the V gene TRBV29-1; D call uncertain. The CDR3 has 12 amino acids. V was cut by 6 bases and J by 3 bases, with 9 bases left in between. Germline V gene lookup returns CDR1 SQVTM and CDR2 ANQGSEA. CDR3 bases read: TGCAGCGTCTACATAGCCAATCAGCCC. Translating it yields CSVYIANQP. The CDR3 as a whole reads CSVYIANQPQHF.

As regards this clone: From the germline J gene comes the end of the CDR3, since the read stops 3 residues before it. The chain joins TRBV7-6 to TRBJ2-5; D perhaps matches TRBD2 (5 bases). CDR1 is SGHVS and CDR2 is FNYEAQ in the germline V gene. The CDR3 spans 17 residues. Trimming stripped 0 bases from V and 2 bases from J, with 16 bases between. Partial CDR3 DNA: TGTGCCAGCAGCTTAGCGCGGCGGGCTAGAAAACAAGAGACC. It specifies CASSLARRARKQET. The complete CDR3 protein is CASSLARRARKQETQYF.